This T cell receptor beta chain stems from a study of CXCR3-negative and CXCR3-positive naive CD8 T cells. The study made its TRB cDNA libraries by 5' RACE, adding UMI labels. TCRdb derives one entry per CDR3 protein from the 5' RACE reads, leaving out DNA. The sample totals over 100,000 distinct CDR3 sequences. Of note for this clonotype: Its antigen is still unknown.

The study's findings and limits: Hydrophobicity of TRB CDR3s was greater in CXCR3-positive naive cells than in CXCR3-negative naive cells.

Per the germline V gene, CDR1 is SGHTA and CDR2 is FQGTGA. The CDR3 runs 17 residues. The sample consisted of naive CXCR3+ CD8+ T cells from blood. Subset in this sample: CD45RO-CCR7+CD27+CD95- naive CD8+ T cells expressing CXCR3 (TNR3+). The gene calls are TRBV7-3 and TRBJ2-1; TCRdb calls TRBD1, which cannot be checked without DNA. The TCR originated in a human donor in good health. Some clones in this sample may be carry-over from other donors' samples. The chain's CDR3 is CASSLLGGTSSYNEQFF.